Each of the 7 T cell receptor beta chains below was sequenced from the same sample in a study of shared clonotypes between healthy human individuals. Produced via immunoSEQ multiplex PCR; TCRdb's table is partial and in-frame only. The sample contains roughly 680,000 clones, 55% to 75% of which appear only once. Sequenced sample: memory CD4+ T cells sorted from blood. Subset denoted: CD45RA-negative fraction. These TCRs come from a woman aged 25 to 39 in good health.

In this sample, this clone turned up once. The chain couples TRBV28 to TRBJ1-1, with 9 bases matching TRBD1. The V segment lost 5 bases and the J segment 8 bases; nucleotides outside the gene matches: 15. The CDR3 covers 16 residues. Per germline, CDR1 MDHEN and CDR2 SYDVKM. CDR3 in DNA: TGTGCCAGCAGTCCCGCTCCTGACAGGGGGAATCGAGAAGCTTTCTTT. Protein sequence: CASSPAPDRGNREAFF.

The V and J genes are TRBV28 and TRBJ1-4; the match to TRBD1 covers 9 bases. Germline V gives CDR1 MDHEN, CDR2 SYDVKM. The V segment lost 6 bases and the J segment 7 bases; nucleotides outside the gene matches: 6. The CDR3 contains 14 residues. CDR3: CASRPTGGTEKLFF. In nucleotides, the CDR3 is TGTGCCAGCAGACCAACAGGGGGCACTGAAAAACTGTTTTTT.

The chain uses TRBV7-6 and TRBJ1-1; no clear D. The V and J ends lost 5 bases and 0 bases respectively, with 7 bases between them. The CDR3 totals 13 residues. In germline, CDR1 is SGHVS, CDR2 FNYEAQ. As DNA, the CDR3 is TGTGCCAGCAGCCCCACAGTGAACACTGAAGCTTTCTTT. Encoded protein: CASSPTVNTEAFF.

This chain's CDR3 is CASSLSRDSTYNEQFF. CDR3 bases: TGTGCCAGCAGCTTATCACGGGACAGTACCTACAATGAGCAGTTCTTC. The chain recombines TRBV7-7 with TRBJ2-1; 7 positions match TRBD1. The CDR3 has 16 amino acids. V lost 2 bases to trimming and J lost 2 bases; unmatched junction nucleotides: 6. Looked up from germline, CDR1 is SSHAT and CDR2 is FNYEAQ (reference sequence).

The CDR3 nucleotides are TGTGCCAGTAACCGCCGGAGGGAGGAGACCCAGTACTTC. It encodes CASNRRREETQYF. The genes are TRBV19 and TRBJ2-5, with D possibly TRBD2 on 6 matching bases. V was clipped by 7 bases and J by 5 bases, with 14 bases between them. CDR3 length: 13 residues. In germline, CDR1 is LNHDA, CDR2 SQIVND (reference sequence).

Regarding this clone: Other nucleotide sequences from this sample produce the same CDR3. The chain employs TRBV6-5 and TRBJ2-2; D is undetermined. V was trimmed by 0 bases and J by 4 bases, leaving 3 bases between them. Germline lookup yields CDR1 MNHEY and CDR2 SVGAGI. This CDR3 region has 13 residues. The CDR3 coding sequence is TGTGCCAGCAGTTACTCGGGCACCGGGGAGCTGTTTTTT. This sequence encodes CASSYSGTGELFF.

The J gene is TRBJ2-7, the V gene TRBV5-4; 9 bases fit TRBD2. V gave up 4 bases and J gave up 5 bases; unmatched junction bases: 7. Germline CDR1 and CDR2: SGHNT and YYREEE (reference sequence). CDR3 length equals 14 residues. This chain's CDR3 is CASSVAGGGNEQYF. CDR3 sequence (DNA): TGTGCCAGCAGCGTCGCGGGGGGGGGAAACGAGCAGTACTTC.